Listed below are T cell receptor beta chains from one sample, sequenced in a study of human T cells and chemical hapten exposure. TCRdb called the RACE reads again in MiXCR, with one record for every CDR3 protein. The table shows about 45,000 distinct CDR3 sequences, with 3.5% to 4.5% occurring only once. Sequenced material: whole blood. The receptors here all came from a human donor in good health. Some clones in this sample may be carry-over from other donors' samples. The conserved cysteine and the conserved F or W are not part of the CDR3 here. The D gene is left open where the match is weak.

V gene	D gene	CDR3 protein
TRBV9	NA	ASSVYREDTGELF
TRBV28	TRBD2	ASSFRALADSGDTQY
TRBV6-2/TRBV6-3	TRBD2	ASSFGTSGSMYNEQF
TRBV20-1	NA	SAGPGKAYEQY
TRBV7-9	TRBD1	ASSSTGTGVPEAF
TRBV18	NA	ASSKGLKETQY
TRBV11-2	NA	ASSALDEGAQETQY
TRBV7-3	TRBD2	ASSLNPSGSGETQY
TRBV3-1	TRBD1	ASSQEIGTGLDYGYT
TRBV5-4	NA	ASSRDRGQTQY
TRBV7-8	TRBD1	ASSPKQGDPYEQY
TRBV6-1	NA	ASSEGGWVNEKLF
TRBV11-2	TRBD1	ASSPGTVYEQY
TRBV28	NA	ASRLGGASQPQH
TRBV27	NA	ASSLQGLNTEAF
TRBV4-2	TRBD2	ASSQDLGTSGSGKTQY
TRBV2	NA	ASKEGTDTQY
TRBV12-3/TRBV12-4	TRBD1	ASSPSTTGQGRTNQPQH
TRBV5-6	NA	ASSFWGNTEAF
TRBV15	NA	ATSKDGPYEQY
TRBV20-1	TRBD1	SAKDRGRGNEQF
TRBV7-2	NA	ASSPWGGGVNTQY
TRBV10-1	TRBD2	ASSAGTRTREQY
TRBV27	TRBD1	ASSLSGTGGGDGYT
TRBV28	TRBD1	ASSFRGRGAKNIQY
TRBV7-2	NA	ASSSVKGPGNEQF
TRBV27	TRBD1	ASSLTGGLGELF
TRBV5-4	NA	ASSLEGGLPQH
TRBV6-5	TRBD1	ASSPGTGRRSPLH
TRBV5-4	NA	ASSRDKYEKLF
TRBV12-3/TRBV12-4	NA	ASSYGAPGTGELF
TRBV5-1	NA	ASSLVLNYGYT
TRBV19	NA	ASRGAGNQPQH
TRBV20-1	TRBD2	SARAPSGSRDEQF
TRBV6-2/TRBV6-3	TRBD2	ASSTSSGRSEQY
TRBV29-1	NA	SVEDRGSISQY
TRBV28	NA	ASSLSRTEAF
TRBV7-9	NA	ASSKAGEGQETRY
TRBV20-1	NA	SASPPGTRNSPLH
TRBV4-2	NA	ASSPSGVAFGTDTQY
TRBV7-2	NA	ASSSGGPNYNEQF
TRBV5-6	NA	ASSFSGNTEAF
TRBV28	TRBD2	ASSSFLAGRNYNEQF
TRBV12-3/TRBV12-4	TRBD1	ASSLGGTGTIEQY
TRBV10-3	NA	AISPGRPAEAF
TRBV19	NA	ASSNLYEQY
TRBV27	NA	ASSPENNYGYT
TRBV28	NA	ASSDTGSYT
TRBV10-3	TRBD2	AISERRAGGAEQY